A single sample is the source of the 6 T cell receptor beta chains below, sequenced in a study of shared T cell receptors in the human thymus (dated by TCRdb to about 2021). Libraries were built with the immunoSEQ multiplex PCR assay. TCRdb mirrors the immuneACCESS table, restricted to in-frame sequences. Some clones are absent from its copies; in checked studies, under half trace to an unresolved V gene, and the reason for the others is unknown. The sample includes 630,000 or so clones, with about 90% observed a single time. The biggest ten clones account for more than 0.009% of the sample. These data also formed part of another study, on human thymus T cells.

Sequencing used thymocytes. All receptors derive from a boy younger than two with a congenital heart defect. Donor details come from another sample of the same person, matched by shared clones.

This CDR3 is CASSLRLEGSYEQYF. The CDR3 coding sequence is TGCGCCAGCAGCTTGCGACTAGAGGGGTCCTACGAGCAGTACTTC. This chain joins TRBV5-1 and TRBJ2-7; tentative D call: TRBD2 (6 bases). The CDR3 covers 15 residues. Germline V gives CDR1 SGHRS, CDR2 YFSETQ. V lost 1 base, J lost 1 base, and 12 bases lay in between.

V gene TRBV5-8 combines with J gene TRBJ2-7; 7 nucleotides agree with TRBD1. The germline CDR1 and CDR2 sequences are SGHTS and YDEGEE. With V trimmed by 9 bases and J by 3 bases, 9 bases remained unmatched. The CDR3 consists of 13 residues. CDR3 sequence (DNA): TGTGCCAACAACCCTAGGGACAGCTACGAGCAGTACTTC. Amino acid sequence: CANNPRDSYEQYF.

The chain has TRBV10-3 and TRBJ2-2; TRBD2 matches 7 bases. There are 15 residues in the CDR3. The germline gives CDR1 ENHRY, CDR2 SYGVKD. V dropped 7 bases and J dropped 5; count of bases not matched to a gene: 10. CDR3 bases: TGTGCCATCAAGGCCAGCGGGGAAGGAACCGGGGAGCTGTTTTTT. Its protein is CAIKASGEGTGELFF.

The chain combines TRBV29-1 with TRBJ2-1, with D unresolved. The CDR3 runs to 13 residues. CDR1 and CDR2 from the germline V gene are SQVTM and ANQGSEA. V was clipped by 2 bases and J by 10 bases, with 15 bases between them. CDR3 in DNA: TGCAGCGTTGAAACGTCACAAAATTACGAGCAGTTCTTC. Amino acids: CSVETSQNYEQFF.

V gene TRBV28 combines with J gene TRBJ2-3; D not certain. CDR3 length: 16 residues. Germline assignment: CDR1 MDHEN and CDR2 SYDVKM. V lost 6 bases, J lost 6 bases, and 22 bases lay in between. The CDR3 DNA reads TGTGCCAGCAGACGCGCGACTCAACCCCGGAAGGATACGCAGTATTTT. The encoded protein is CASRRATQPRKDTQYF.

V gene TRBV4-3 combines with J gene TRBJ1-5, with D uncertain. Germline V gives CDR1 LGHNA, CDR2 YSLEER. The CDR3 extends over 16 amino acids. Trimming pared 0 bases from V and 3 bases from J, leaving 12 bases between. The CDR3 protein is CASSQDRRLINQPQHF. In nucleotides, the CDR3 is TGCGCCAGCAGCCAAGATCGGCGACTGATCAATCAGCCCCAGCATTTT.